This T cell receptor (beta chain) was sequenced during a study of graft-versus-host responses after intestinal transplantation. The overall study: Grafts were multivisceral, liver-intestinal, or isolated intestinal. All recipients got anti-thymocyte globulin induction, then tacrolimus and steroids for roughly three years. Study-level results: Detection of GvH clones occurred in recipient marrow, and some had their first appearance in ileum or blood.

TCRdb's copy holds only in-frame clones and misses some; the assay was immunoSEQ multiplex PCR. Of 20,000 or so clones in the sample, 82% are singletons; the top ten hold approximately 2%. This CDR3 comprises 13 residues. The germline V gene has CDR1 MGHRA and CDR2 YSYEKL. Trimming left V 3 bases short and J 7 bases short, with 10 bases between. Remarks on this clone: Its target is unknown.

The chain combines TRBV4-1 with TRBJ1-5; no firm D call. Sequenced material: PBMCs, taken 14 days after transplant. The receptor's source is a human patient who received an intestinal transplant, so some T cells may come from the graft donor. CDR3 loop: CASSHGIYQPQHF. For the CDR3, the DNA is TGCGCCAGCAGCCATGGAATTTACCAGCCCCAGCATTTT.